The sequence of this TCR beta chain was determined in a study of blood T cell repertoires in COVID-19. Study-level information: Sites in the United States, Italy and Spain provided acute and convalescent COVID-19 samples.

This CDR3 has 14 residues. From germline, CDR1 is SGHVS and CDR2 FQNEAQ. V lost 1 base to trimming and J lost 0 bases, with 7 bases between them. Source study methods: Researchers report that nucleated cell counts were estimated from reference gene primer amplification. The assay was immunoSEQ multiplex PCR, and TCRdb's table has in-frame clones only and misses some. V and J calls plus clone size are reproduced from that table; the DNA served to infer D and trimming. The sample lists over 70,000 clones, roughly 71% occurring once. The chain is built from TRBV7-8 and TRBJ2-7; no clear D gene. This clonotype was sampled from a woman of 80 years or more with acute or convalescent COVID-19. The specimen was peripheral blood. The CDR3 DNA follows: TGTGCCAGCAGCTTAGACACAGTCTCCTACGAGCAGTACTTC. Protein sequence: CASSLDTVSYEQYF. Combining the CDR3 with reference TRBV7-8 and TRBJ2-7 gives the whole variable domain GAGVSQSPRYKVAKRGQDVALRCDPISGHVSLFWYQQALGQGPEFLTYFQNEAQLDKSGLPSDRFFAERPEGSVSTLKIQRTQQEDSAVYLCASSLDTVSYEQYFGPGTRLTVT.